These 23 T cell receptor beta chains originate from one sample sequenced in a study of CD8 T cells in Susac syndrome. Reverse transcription used 0.5 to 1 ug RNA and random hexamers. TCRdb called the immunoSEQ multiplex PCR reads again in MiXCR, with one record for every CDR3 protein. The sample consists of under 200,000 distinct CDR3 sequences, 75% to 95% of them appearing once. What was sequenced was CD4+ T cells from PBMCs. These receptors were obtained from a human donor with Susac syndrome.

The gene calls are TRBV7-9 and TRBJ1-1, with D unresolved. This CDR3 has 16 amino acids. Trimming cost V 4 bases and J 1 base, with 16 bases left between them. Germline V gene lookup returns CDR1 SEHNR and CDR2 FQNEAQ (reference sequence). In DNA, the CDR3 is TGTGCCAGCAGCTCCCCATATAGGGCTGGGAACACTGAAGCTTTCTTT. Protein product: CASSSPYRAGNTEAFF.

J is TRBJ2-3 and V is TRBV19, with 10 bases lining up with TRBD1. The CDR3 spans 17 residues. Germline values: CDR1 LNHDA, CDR2 SQIVND (reference sequence). J lost 1 base, V lost 3 bases, and 7 bases had no gene match. The CDR3 is CASSMSGGTGGTDTQYF. DNA for the CDR3: TGTGCCAGTAGTATGTCTGGTGGGACAGGGGGCACAGATACGCAGTATTTT.

The V and J genes are TRBV19 and TRBJ2-1, with D unresolved. Germline lookup yields CDR1 LNHDA and CDR2 SQIVND (reference sequence). Trimming removed 5 bases at V and 8 bases at J, with 16 bases between. CDR3 length: 14 residues. CDR3 sequence reads: CASSPGATRDEQFF. The CDR3 nucleotides read TGTGCCAGTAGTCCAGGCGCTACCCGAGATGAGCAGTTCTTC.

CDR3 in DNA: TGTGCCAGCGGCAGGTTGATGGATGGCTACACCTTC. Residues: CASGRLMDGYTF. The chain uses TRBV6-5 and TRBJ1-2; D gene uncertain. V was shortened by 8 bases and J by 6 bases, with 13 bases between the two germline ends. The CDR3 spans 12 residues. Germline V gene lookup returns CDR1 MNHEY and CDR2 SVGAGI.

This clonotype was found once. The chain links TRBV19 to TRBJ1-4; tentative D call: TRBD1 (5 bases). The CDR3 is 15 residues long. Germline V gene data show CDR1 as LNHDA and CDR2 as SQIVND (reference sequence). V shed 5 bases and J shed 2 bases, with 12 bases lying between them. CDR3 protein: CASSVRQNTNEKLFF. The CDR3 nucleotides read TGTGCCAGTAGTGTACGACAGAATACTAATGAAAAACTGTTTTTT.

V gene TRBV27 combines with J gene TRBJ1-1; D possibly corresponds to TRBD1 (5 bases). The germline V and J ends were trimmed by 4 bases and 8 bases, with 14 bases remaining between them. The CDR3 has 13 amino acids. CDR1 is MNHEY and CDR2 is SMNVEV in the germline V gene (reference sequence). CDR3 amino acids: CASSYQGLDEAFF. Written as DNA, the CDR3 is TGTGCCAGCAGTTATCAGGGTCTCGACGAAGCTTTCTTT.

The genes are TRBV7-8 and TRBJ2-1; tentatively, D is TRBD1 or TRBD2 (5 bases each). Per the germline V gene, CDR1 is SGHVS and CDR2 is FQNEAQ. The CDR3 is made up of 15 amino acids. V lost 5 bases, J lost 3 bases, and 14 bases lay in between. The CDR3 here is CASSEGPAFYNEQFF. The CDR3 DNA reads TGTGCCAGCAGCGAGGGACCCGCATTCTACAATGAGCAGTTCTTC.

This chain links TRBV10-3 with TRBJ1-4; D call uncertain. The CDR3 totals 13 residues. V shed 4 bases and J shed 8 bases, with 11 bases lying between them. Looked up from germline, CDR1 is ENHRY and CDR2 is SYGVKD. CDR3 sequence (DNA): TGTGCCATCAGTGTCGCCGGAACAGAAAAACTGTTTTTT. It is translated as CAISVAGTEKLFF.

This rearrangement joins TRBV24-1 to TRBJ2-5, with D uncertain. This CDR3 is 12 amino acids long. V was cut by 0 bases and J by 11 bases, with 9 bases left in between. The germline V gene encodes CDR1 KGHDR and CDR2 SFDVKD. CDR3 coding DNA: TGTGCCACCAGTGATTTGTGGTCTCCACAGTACTTC. The encoded protein is CATSDLWSPQYF.

The chain couples TRBV6-6 to TRBJ1-1; 7 bases line up with TRBD1. The CDR3 spans 16 residues. J gave up 0 bases and V 0 bases, and 4 bases lay outside the gene matches. CDR1 and CDR2 from the germline V gene are MNHNY and SVGAGI (reference sequence). DNA for the CDR3: TGTGCCAGCAGTTACTCGAGGGGACAGTTGAACACTGAAGCTTTCTTT. Its translation is CASSYSRGQLNTEAFF.

The CDR3, as DNA: TGTGCCAGCACCCTAGGAGGGACTAGCCCCTCCCGCGATACGCAGTATTTT. It encodes CASTLGGTSPSRDTQYF. The chain couples TRBV12-3 or TRBV12-4 to TRBJ2-3; 9 bases are shared with TRBD2. After removal of 7 bases from V and 6 bases from J, the junction contained 17 bases not matched to a gene. The CDR3 extends over 17 amino acids.

The rearrangement links TRBV5-8 to TRBJ2-5; D possibly corresponds to TRBD2 (5 bases). This CDR3 has 15 amino acids. Trimming left V 4 bases short and J 2 bases short, with 15 bases between. Germline CDR1 reads SGHTS; CDR2 reads YDEGEE. This chain's CDR3 is CASSPSGGLQETQYF. CDR3 coding DNA: TGTGCCAGCAGCCCCTCGGGCGGGCTACAAGAGACCCAGTACTTC.

The chain joins TRBV10-3 to TRBJ1-2; D unresolved. The CDR3 runs to 15 residues. The germline V and J ends were trimmed by 3 bases and 1 base, with 12 bases remaining between them. Germline CDR1 reads ENHRY; CDR2 reads SYGVKD. CDR3 in amino acids: CAISDRVGNNYGYTF. CDR3 bases: TGTGCCATCAGTGATCGGGTAGGGAATAACTATGGCTACACCTTC.

The chain employs TRBV6-6 and TRBJ2-1, with TRBD2 matching over 8 bases. Germline trimming cut 2 bases from V and 2 bases from J; bases unmatched to any gene: 5. Germline lookup yields CDR1 MNHNY and CDR2 SVGAGI (reference sequence). This CDR3 has 16 amino acids. This CDR3 reads CASSYLSGGPYNEQFF. CDR3 sequence (DNA): TGTGCCAGCAGTTACCTCAGCGGGGGCCCCTACAATGAGCAGTTCTTC.

This rearrangement joins TRBV4-2 to TRBJ2-3; 13 bases agree with TRBD2. This CDR3 contains 18 residues. CDR1 LGHNA and CDR2 YNFKEQ come from the germline V gene. V gave up 4 bases and J gave up 5 bases; unmatched junction bases: 12. The CDR3 nucleotides read TGTGCCAGCAGCCTTAGGACTAGCGGGGGCCATGGGGGAGATACGCAGTATTTT. As protein: CASSLRTSGGHGGDTQYF.

The chain uses TRBV5-4 and TRBJ2-5, with TRBD2 matching over 9 bases. CDR1 is SGHNT and CDR2 is YYREEE in the germline V gene (reference sequence). The CDR3 contains 15 residues. V was pared by 2 bases and J by 6 bases, with 8 bases of the junction left unmatched. CDR3 nucleotide sequence: TGTGCCAGCAGCTTAAAGCGGGGGGCCGTTCAGACCCAGTACTTC. It translates to CASSLKRGAVQTQYF.

CDR3 loop: CASSSTPTFDVLKGEQFF. The DNA of the CDR3 is TGTGCCAGCAGCTCAACCCCCACCTTTGACGTATTGAAAGGGGAGCAGTTCTTC. J is TRBJ2-1 and V is TRBV7-9; D is undetermined. V was trimmed by 4 bases and J by 10 bases, leaving 29 bases between them. CDR1 and CDR2 (germline): SEHNR, FQNEAQ (reference sequence). The CDR3 length is 18 residues.

The chain links TRBV20-1 to TRBJ2-3, with 9 nucleotides matching TRBD2. This CDR3 spans 16 amino acids. The germline V gene has CDR1 DFQATT and CDR2 SNEGSKA (reference sequence). J lost 5 bases, V lost 1 base, and 10 bases had no gene match. The CDR3 reads CSARVIWTSVVDTQYF. CDR3 bases: TGCAGTGCTAGAGTGATTTGGACTAGCGTAGTAGATACGCAGTATTTT.

The CDR3 bases are TGTGCCAGCTCACCAGTGGGGGAACATAACTATGGCTACACCTTC. The encoded protein is CASSPVGEHNYGYTF. This chain connects TRBV18 to TRBJ1-2, with TRBD1 as a possible D gene (5 bases). Trimming pared 2 bases from V and 1 base from J, leaving 11 bases between. The germline V gene encodes CDR1 KGHSH and CDR2 LQKENI. This CDR3 has 15 amino acids.

The rearrangement links TRBV28 to TRBJ2-3, with 8 bases aligning to TRBD2. V lost 4 bases and J lost 1; bases outside the gene matches: 4. Germline CDR1 reads MDHEN; CDR2 reads SYDVKM. The CDR3 runs to 15 residues. The CDR3 here is CASSYSGSRTDTQYF. CDR3 DNA sequence: TGTGCCAGCAGTTACAGCGGGAGTCGCACAGATACGCAGTATTTT.

The chain carries TRBV19 and TRBJ2-7; TRBD2 might be the D (5 bases). In germline, CDR1 is LNHDA, CDR2 SQIVND (reference sequence). The CDR3 loop spans 14 amino acids. Trimming removed 4 bases from V and 6 bases from J, with 16 bases in between. The CDR3: CASSTSSRRGEQYF. CDR3 DNA sequence: TGTGCCAGTAGTACCTCTAGCCGGCGCGGCGAGCAGTACTTC.

This chain connects TRBV30 to TRBJ1-1; D might be TRBD1 (5 bases). Germline V gives CDR1 GTSNPN, CDR2 SVGIG (reference sequence). The CDR3 extends over 12 amino acids. V was shortened by 4 bases and J by 1 base, with 7 bases between the two germline ends. CDR3 in DNA: TGTGCCTGGACTAGGGGGAACACTGAAGCTTTCTTT. Translating it yields CAWTRGNTEAFF.

This chain uses TRBV3-1 with TRBJ2-2; 9 bases map to TRBD1. Germline CDR1 reads LGHDT; CDR2 reads YNNKEL (reference sequence). CDR3 length: 17 amino acids. Trimming took 1 base from V and 7 from J; bases not matched to a gene: 10. Here the CDR3 reads CASSQAQGATNIGELFF. In nucleotides, the CDR3 is TGTGCCAGCAGCCAAGCACAGGGGGCAACGAATATCGGGGAGCTGTTTTTT. Full variable domain (remainder filled in from reference TRBV3-1 and TRBJ2-2): DTAVSQTPKYLVTQMGNDKSIKCEQNLGHDTMYWYKQDSKKFLKIMFSYNNKELIINETVPNRFSPKSPDKAHLNLHINSLELGDSAVYFCASSQAQGATNIGELFFGEGSRLTVL.